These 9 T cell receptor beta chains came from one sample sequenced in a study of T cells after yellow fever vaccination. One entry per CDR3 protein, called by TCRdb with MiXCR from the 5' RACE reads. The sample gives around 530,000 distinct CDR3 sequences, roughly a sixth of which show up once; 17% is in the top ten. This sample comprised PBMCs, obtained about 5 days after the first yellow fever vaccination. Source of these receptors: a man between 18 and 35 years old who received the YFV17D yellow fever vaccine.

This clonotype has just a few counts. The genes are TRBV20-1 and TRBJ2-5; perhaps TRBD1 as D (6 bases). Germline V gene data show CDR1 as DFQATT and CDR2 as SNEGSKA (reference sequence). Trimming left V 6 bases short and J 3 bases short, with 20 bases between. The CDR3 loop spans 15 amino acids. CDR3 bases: TGCAGTGCCAGACAGAGGTCGGCAGGGGAAGAGACCCAGTACTTC. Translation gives CSARQRSAGEETQYF.

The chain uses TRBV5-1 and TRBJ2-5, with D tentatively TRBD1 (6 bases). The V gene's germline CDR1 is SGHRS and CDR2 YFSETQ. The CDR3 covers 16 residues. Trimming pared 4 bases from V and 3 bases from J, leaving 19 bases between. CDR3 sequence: CASSRRQATLKETQYF. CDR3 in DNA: TGCGCCAGCAGCCGGAGACAGGCGACCCTAAAAGAGACCCAGTACTTC.

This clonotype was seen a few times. This chain's CDR3 is CASGPSGGAGTQYF. CDR3 in DNA: TGCGCCAGCGGACCTAGCGGGGGGGCGGGTACGCAGTATTTT. The genes are TRBV4-3 and TRBJ2-3, with TRBD2 matching over 12 bases. CDR1 and CDR2 from the germline V gene are LGHNA and YSLEER. This CDR3 has 14 residues. Trimming at V came to 8 bases and at J to 8 bases, leaving 8 bases not matched to a gene.

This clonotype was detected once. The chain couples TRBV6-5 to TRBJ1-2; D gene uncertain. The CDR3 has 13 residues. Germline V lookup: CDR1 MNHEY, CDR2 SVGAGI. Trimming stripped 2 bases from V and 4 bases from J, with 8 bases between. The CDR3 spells CASSYDRSYGYTF. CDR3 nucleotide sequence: TGTGCCAGCAGTTACGACCGATCCTATGGCTACACCTTC.

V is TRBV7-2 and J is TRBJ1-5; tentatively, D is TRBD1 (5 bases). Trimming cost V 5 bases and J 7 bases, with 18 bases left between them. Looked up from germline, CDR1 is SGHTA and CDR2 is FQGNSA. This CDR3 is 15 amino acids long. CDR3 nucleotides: TGTGCCAGCAGCCCCCCCGGGGGAAAGGAACAGCCCCAGCATTTT. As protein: CASSPPGGKEQPQHF.

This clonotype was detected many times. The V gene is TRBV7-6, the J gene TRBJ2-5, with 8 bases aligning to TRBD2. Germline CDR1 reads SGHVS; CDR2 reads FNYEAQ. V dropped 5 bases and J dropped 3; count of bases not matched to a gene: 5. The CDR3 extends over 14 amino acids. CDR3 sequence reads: CASSLGGGKETQYF. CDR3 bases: TGTGCCAGCAGCCTCGGGGGGGGGAAAGAGACCCAGTACTTC. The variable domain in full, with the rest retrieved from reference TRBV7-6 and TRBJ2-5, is GAGVSQSPRYKVTKRGQDVALRCDPISGHVSLYWYRQALGQGPEFLTYFNYEAQQDKSGLPNDRFSAERPEGSISTLTIQRTEQRDSAMYRCASSLGGGKETQYFGPGTRLLVL.

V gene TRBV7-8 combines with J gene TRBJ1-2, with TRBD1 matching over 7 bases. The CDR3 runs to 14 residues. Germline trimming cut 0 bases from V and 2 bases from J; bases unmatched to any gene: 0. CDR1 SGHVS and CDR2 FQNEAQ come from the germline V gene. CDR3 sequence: CASSLATGNYGYTF. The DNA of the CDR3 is TGTGCCAGCAGCTTAGCGACAGGGAACTATGGCTACACCTTC. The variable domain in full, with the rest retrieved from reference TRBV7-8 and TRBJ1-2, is GAGVSQSPRYKVAKRGQDVALRCDPISGHVSLFWYQQALGQGPEFLTYFQNEAQLDKSGLPSDRFFAERPEGSVSTLKIQRTQQEDSAVYLCASSLATGNYGYTFGSGTRLTVV.

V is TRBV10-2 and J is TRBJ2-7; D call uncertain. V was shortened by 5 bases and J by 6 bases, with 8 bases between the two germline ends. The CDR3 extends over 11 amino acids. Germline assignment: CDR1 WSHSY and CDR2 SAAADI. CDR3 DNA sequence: TGCGCCAGCAGTACCTCCACCGAGCAGTACTTC. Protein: CASSTSTEQYF.

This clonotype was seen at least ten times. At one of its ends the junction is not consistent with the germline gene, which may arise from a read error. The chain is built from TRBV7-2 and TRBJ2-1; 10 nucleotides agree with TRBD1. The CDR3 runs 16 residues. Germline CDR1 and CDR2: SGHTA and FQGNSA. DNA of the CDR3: TGCGCCAGCAGCTTGGTCGGGACAGGGGCCTACAATGAGCAGTTCTTC. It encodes CASSLVGTGAYNEQFF.